This T cell receptor (beta chain) derives from a study of shared clonotypes between healthy human individuals. Looking at the study overall: Three plates were used per donor for CD4 naive, three for CD4 memory, two for CD8 naive and one for CD8 memory. Broader study findings: The donor pool, a small one, limited the genetic and exposure-history diversity represented.

Comment on this clone: Its antigen is still unknown.

Selected positively for CCR7 and CD45RO-negative, naive CD8 cells excluded terminally differentiated effector memory CD45RA+ cells. Adult donors, all healthy and HIV-negative, had no recent acute infections or vaccinations. Each cell subset's genomic DNA was divided evenly among several immunoSEQ plates. Generated by immunoSEQ multiplex PCR, the TCRdb table keeps only in-frame clones and is missing some. The repertoire holds millions of clones, with 90% to 95% as singletons. With V trimmed by 3 bases and J by 2 bases, 12 bases remained unmatched. The germline V gene encodes CDR1 SGDLS and CDR2 YYNGEE. The CDR3 contains 17 residues.

The sequenced sample consisted of naive CD8+ T cells from PBMCs. V usage is TRBV9 and J usage is TRBJ2-7; 9 nucleotides agree with TRBD1. The clonotype originates from a man aged 18-30 years in good health. Some clones in this sample may be carry-over from other donors' samples. The CDR3 nucleotides read TGTGCCAGCAGCGACCGCCGGGACAGGGTGTCCACCTACGAGCAGTACTTC. This sequence encodes CASSDRRDRVSTYEQYF.